This TCR beta chain is from a study of memory CD4+ T cells and cytomegalovirus serostatus. Under the authors' procedure: Out-of-frame sequences were removed, leaving roughly 2.1 million distinct TCRbeta sequences. Clones were sequenced by immunoSEQ multiplex PCR, and TCRdb holds only the in-frame ones, with some missing. V and J calls and clone size follow that table, whereas D and trimming were derived from the DNA. The sample carries some 30,000 clones, about 76% recorded once. Remarks on this clone: As yet, its antigen is unknown.

This CDR3 comprises 13 residues. The V end was cut by 0 bases, the J end by 7 bases, with 8 bases between. Looked up from germline, CDR1 is SGHNT and CDR2 is YYREEE (reference sequence). The sort gate was single viable CD3+CD4+CD8-CD45RO+ cells for memory CD4+ T cells. Regarding the study as a whole: Each of approximately 70 CMV-associated TCRbeta sequences occurred in one to five individuals.

The sequenced sample was memory CD4+ T cells from blood. This TCR derives from an adult in good health and CMV-seronegative. Some clones in this sample may be carry-over from other donors' samples. The V and J genes are TRBV5-4 and TRBJ2-1; D is possibly TRBD2 (6 bases). The CDR3 region has the DNA TGTGCCAGCAGCTTGGCCGGGGGTAATGAGCAGTTCTTC. This translates into CASSLAGGNEQFF.